These 18 T cell receptor beta chains were sequenced from one sample in a study of blood T cell repertoires in COVID-19. Only in-frame clones appear in the TCRdb table, and some are missing; sequencing was by immunoSEQ multiplex PCR. The sample lists fewer than 200,000 clones, 80% to 90% occurring once. Sequencing was performed on peripheral blood. The source is a woman in her 70s with COVID-19, enrolled during active disease.

A word on this clone: The junction differs from germline at one of its ends, possibly a read error. The CDR3 region has the DNA TGTGCCAGCAGTTTAAAGGGGGAGACAGGGACTGTCTTC. As protein: CASSLKGETGTVF. The chain employs TRBV12-3 or TRBV12-4 and TRBJ2-7, with D possibly TRBD1 on 7 matching bases. This CDR3 contains 13 residues.

This clone was seen a few times. CDR3 loop: CSAWDSPVRYF. CDR3 sequence (DNA): TGCAGTGCTTGGGACTCCCCGGTCCGGTACTTC. J is TRBJ2-7 and V is TRBV20-1; tentative D call: TRBD2 (6 bases). V was shortened by 5 bases and J by 12 bases, with 17 bases between the two germline ends. This CDR3 has 11 residues. From germline, CDR1 is DFQATT and CDR2 SNEGSKA (reference sequence).

V usage is TRBV28 and J usage is TRBJ2-7, with 9 bases fitting TRBD1. The CDR3 spans 15 residues. Germline CDR1 reads MDHEN; CDR2 reads SYDVKM. Germline trimming cut 5 bases from V and 4 bases from J; bases unmatched to any gene: 9. CDR3 nucleotide sequence: TGTGCCAGCAGTGATCCGGGACAGGGCTTTTACGAGCAGTACTTC. Its protein is CASSDPGQGFYEQYF.

The V call is TRBV6-7, the J call TRBJ1-2; the D is unclear. TRBV6-7 is an ORF, and what it does is uncertain. CDR3 length: 13 residues. Trimming left V 4 bases short and J 0 bases short, with 6 bases between. In nucleotides, the CDR3 is TGTGCCAGCAGTTTTGCAGCTAACTATGGCTACACCTTC. It codes for CASSFAANYGYTF.

This chain links TRBV27 with TRBJ2-7; D perhaps matches TRBD2 (7 bases). The V gene's germline CDR1 is MNHEY and CDR2 SMNVEV (reference sequence). The V end was cut by 6 bases, the J end by 2 bases, with 14 bases between. This CDR3 region has 14 residues. The CDR3 reads CASRRGGAAYEQYF. In nucleotides, the CDR3 is TGTGCCAGCAGGAGAGGGGGGGCCGCCTACGAGCAGTACTTC.

In DNA form, the CDR3 reads TGTGCCAGAAGCTTGGGACTCAGCAGCTCCTACGAGCAGTACTTC. Protein product: CARSLGLSSSYEQYF. The chain carries TRBV5-3 and TRBJ2-7; no clear D. TRBV5-3 is filed as an ORF, its function uncertain. V gave up 0 bases and J gave up 0 bases, with 10 bases separating them. CDR3 size: 15 residues.

The chain has TRBV18 and TRBJ2-3, with 14 bases aligning to TRBD2. The CDR3 sequence is 16 residues long. The ends lost 3 bases at V and 5 bases at J; junction bases unmatched: 4. Germline CDR1 KGHSH, CDR2 LQKENI. The CDR3 loop is CASSPRLAGGRDTQYF. CDR3 bases: TGTGCCAGCTCACCCCGACTAGCGGGAGGGAGAGATACGCAGTATTTT.

This chain uses TRBV18 with TRBJ1-1, with 7 bases matching TRBD1. Germline loops: CDR1 KGHSH, CDR2 LQKENI. Losses at the gene ends were 9 bases for V and 4 bases for J; bases not matched to a gene: 8. The CDR3 totals 13 residues. The CDR3, as DNA: TGTGCCAGTCTACAGGGGATGAGCACTGAAGCTTTCTTT. Encoded protein: CASLQGMSTEAFF.

The V gene is TRBV27, the J gene TRBJ2-3, with no clear D. Germline CDR1 MNHEY, CDR2 SMNVEV (reference sequence). Trimming took 5 bases from V and 7 from J, leaving 10 bases between them. The length of the CDR3 is 12 residues. CDR3 amino acids: CASSQNINTQYF. The CDR3 DNA reads as TGTGCCAGCAGTCAAAACATAAATACGCAGTATTTT.

This sequence joins TRBV2 and TRBJ2-7; a possible D gene is TRBD1 (6 bases). Trimming pared 1 base from V and 0 bases from J, leaving 10 bases between. Germline CDR1 and CDR2: SNHLY and FYNNEI. The CDR3 is 15 residues long. Here the CDR3 reads CASSEVNRDSYEQYF. CDR3 in DNA: TGTGCCAGCAGTGAAGTTAACAGGGACTCCTACGAGCAGTACTTC.

V and J are TRBV9 and TRBJ2-3; D gene unclear. V lost 3 bases to trimming and J lost 0 bases, with 8 bases between them. The CDR3 extends over 14 amino acids. CDR1 is SGDLS and CDR2 is YYNGEE in the germline V gene. DNA for the CDR3: TGTGCCAGCAGCGGGCTTTTTAGCACAGATACGCAGTATTTT. Translation: CASSGLFSTDTQYF.

The chain is built from TRBV19 and TRBJ1-1, with D unresolved. CDR1 and CDR2 from the germline V gene are LNHDA and SQIVND (reference sequence). The CDR3 runs 17 residues. The V and J ends lost 2 bases and 0 bases respectively, with 16 bases between them. CDR3 amino acids: CASSINGRLYMNTEAFF. CDR3 bases: TGTGCCAGTAGTATAAACGGCAGGCTGTACATGAACACTGAAGCTTTCTTT.

The sample holds one count of this clone. The CDR3 loop is CASSLTGRDYGYTF. DNA of the CDR3: TGTGCCAGCAGCTTGACAGGGCGTGACTATGGCTACACCTTC. The J gene is TRBJ1-2, the V gene TRBV5-4; D perhaps matches TRBD1 (6 bases). The germline V gene has CDR1 SGHNT and CDR2 YYREEE (reference sequence). The CDR3 length is 14 residues. Trimming left V 1 base short and J 3 bases short, with 10 bases between.

The chain couples TRBV7-6 to TRBJ1-5, with 7 bases fitting TRBD1. The V and J ends lost 8 bases and 1 base, in that order; junction bases with no gene match: 8. Germline V gene lookup returns CDR1 SGHVS and CDR2 FNYEAQ. The CDR3 extends over 15 amino acids. The chain's CDR3 is CASGTGQESNQPQHF. The CDR3 region has the DNA TGTGCCAGCGGGACCGGACAGGAAAGCAATCAGCCCCAGCATTTT.

This chain links TRBV30 with TRBJ2-5, with 13 nucleotides matching TRBD2. The CDR3 has 15 residues. The ends lost 4 bases at V and 3 bases at J; junction bases unmatched: 5. Looked up from germline, CDR1 is GTSNPN and CDR2 is SVGIG (reference sequence). CDR3 coding DNA: TGTGCCTGGAACCCGGGACTAGCGGGAAAAGAGACCCAGTACTTC. Its translation: CAWNPGLAGKETQYF. Filled out from reference TRBV30 and TRBJ2-5, the complete variable domain reads SQTIHQWPATLVQPVGSPLSLECTVEGTSNPNLYWYRQAAGRGLQLLFYSVGIGQISSEVPQNLSASRPQDRQFILSSKKLLLSDSGFYLCAWNPGLAGKETQYFGPGTRLLVL.

This clone appeared once. The CDR3 DNA reads as TGTGCCAGCAGTTACTCAGCCGCCCCCCACGAAGCTTTCTTT. Encoded protein: CASSYSAAPHEAFF. V is TRBV6-2 or TRBV6-3 and J is TRBJ1-1; D gene ambiguous. The CDR3 has 14 amino acids. The germline V and J ends were trimmed by 0 bases and 8 bases, with 13 bases remaining between them. Germline CDR1 MNHEY, CDR2 SVGEGT.

The rearrangement uses TRBV27 and TRBJ2-7; 9 bases agree with TRBD1. The V gene's germline CDR1 is MNHEY and CDR2 SMNVEV (reference sequence). The CDR3 runs 12 residues. V lost 8 bases, J lost 9 bases, and 8 bases stayed unmatched. As DNA, the CDR3 is TGTGCCAGCCGTCCGGGACAGGGCGTGCAGTACTTC. Residues: CASRPGQGVQYF.

The V and J genes are TRBV5-4 and TRBJ1-3, with a weak D call TRBD1 (5 bases). The germline V and J ends were trimmed by 2 bases and 0 bases, with 18 bases remaining between them. The CDR3 runs 18 residues. Germline CDR1 SGHNT, CDR2 YYREEE (reference sequence). The CDR3 is CASSLGAQRPFSGNTIYF. DNA for the CDR3: TGTGCCAGCAGCTTAGGGGCTCAAAGACCTTTCTCTGGAAACACCATATATTTT.